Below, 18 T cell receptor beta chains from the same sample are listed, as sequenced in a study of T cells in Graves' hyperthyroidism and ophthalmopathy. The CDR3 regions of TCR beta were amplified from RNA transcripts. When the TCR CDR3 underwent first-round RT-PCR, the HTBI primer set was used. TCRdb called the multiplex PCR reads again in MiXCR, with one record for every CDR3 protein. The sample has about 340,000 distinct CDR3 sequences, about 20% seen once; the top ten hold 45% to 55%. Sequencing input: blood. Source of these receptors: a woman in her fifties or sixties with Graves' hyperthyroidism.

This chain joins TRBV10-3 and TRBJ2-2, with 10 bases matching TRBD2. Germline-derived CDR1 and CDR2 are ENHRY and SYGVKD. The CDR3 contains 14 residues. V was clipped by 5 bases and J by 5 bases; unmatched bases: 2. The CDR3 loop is CAISSSGGTGELFF. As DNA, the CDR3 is TGTGCCATCAGTTCTAGCGGGGGTACCGGGGAGCTGTTTTTT.

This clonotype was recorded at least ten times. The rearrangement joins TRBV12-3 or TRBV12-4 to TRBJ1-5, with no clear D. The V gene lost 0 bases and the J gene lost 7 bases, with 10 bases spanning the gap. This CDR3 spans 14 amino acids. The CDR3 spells CASSLAVGGQPQHF. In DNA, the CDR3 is TGTGCCAGCAGTTTAGCGGTCGGCGGACAGCCCCAGCATTTT.

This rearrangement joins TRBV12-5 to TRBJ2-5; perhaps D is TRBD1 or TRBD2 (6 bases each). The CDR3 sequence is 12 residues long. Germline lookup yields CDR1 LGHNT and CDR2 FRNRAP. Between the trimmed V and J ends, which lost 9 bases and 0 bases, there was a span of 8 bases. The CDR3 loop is CARGGHQETQYF. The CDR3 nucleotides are TGTGCTAGGGGGGGCCACCAAGAGACCCAGTACTTC.

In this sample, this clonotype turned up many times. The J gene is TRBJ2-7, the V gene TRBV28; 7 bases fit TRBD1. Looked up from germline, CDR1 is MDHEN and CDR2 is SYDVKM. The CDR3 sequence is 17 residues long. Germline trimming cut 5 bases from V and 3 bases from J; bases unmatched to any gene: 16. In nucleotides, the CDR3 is TGTGCCAGCAGTCCCCAACCCCACAGGGGTGGGAACTACGAGCAGTACTTC. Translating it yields CASSPQPHRGGNYEQYF. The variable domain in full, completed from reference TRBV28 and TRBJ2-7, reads DVKVTQSSRYLVKRTGEKVFLECVQDMDHENMFWYRQDPGLGLRLIYFSYDVKMKEKGDIPEGYSVSREKKERFSLILESASTNQTSMYLCASSPQPHRGGNYEQYFGPGTRLTVT.

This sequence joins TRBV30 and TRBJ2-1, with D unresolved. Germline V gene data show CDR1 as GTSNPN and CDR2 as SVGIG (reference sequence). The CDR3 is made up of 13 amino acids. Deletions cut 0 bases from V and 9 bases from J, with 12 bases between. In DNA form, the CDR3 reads TGTGCCTGGAGTGTACTTAGGGATACTGAGCAGTTCTTC. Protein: CAWSVLRDTEQFF.

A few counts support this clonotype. The CDR3 DNA sequence: TGCAGTGCTAGCCGGGACTCCAACTCTGGAAACACCATATATTTT. Protein sequence: CSASRDSNSGNTIYF. The genes are TRBV20-1 and TRBJ1-3; weak D call: TRBD1 (5 bases). V dropped 3 bases and J dropped 0 bases, with 12 bases sitting between them. The CDR3 has 15 amino acids. Germline V lookup: CDR1 DFQATT, CDR2 SNEGSKA (reference sequence).

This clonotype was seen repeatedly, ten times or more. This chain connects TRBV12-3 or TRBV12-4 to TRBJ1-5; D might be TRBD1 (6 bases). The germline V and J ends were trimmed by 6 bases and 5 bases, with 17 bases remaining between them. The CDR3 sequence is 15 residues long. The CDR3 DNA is TGTGCCAGCAGACGAGGTTCAGGGGAGGATCAGCCCCAGCATTTT. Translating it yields CASRRGSGEDQPQHF.

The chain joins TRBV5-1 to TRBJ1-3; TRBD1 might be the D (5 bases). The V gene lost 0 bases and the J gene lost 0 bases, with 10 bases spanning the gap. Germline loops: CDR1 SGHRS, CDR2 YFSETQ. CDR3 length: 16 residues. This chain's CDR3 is CASSLVGAYSGNTIYF. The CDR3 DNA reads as TGCGCCAGCAGCTTGGTAGGGGCATACTCTGGAAACACCATATATTTT.

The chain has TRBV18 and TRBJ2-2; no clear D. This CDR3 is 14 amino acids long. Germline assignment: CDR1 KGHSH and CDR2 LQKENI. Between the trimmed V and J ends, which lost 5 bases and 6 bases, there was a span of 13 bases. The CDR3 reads CASSTDPSSGELFF. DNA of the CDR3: TGTGCCAGCTCAACAGACCCAAGCTCCGGGGAGCTGTTTTTT.

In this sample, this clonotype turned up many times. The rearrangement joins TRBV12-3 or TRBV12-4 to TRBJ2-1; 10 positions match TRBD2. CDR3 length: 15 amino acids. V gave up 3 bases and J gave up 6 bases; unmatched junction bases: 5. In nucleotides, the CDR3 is TGTGCCAGCAGTTTTCCAGCGGGGGGGGTCAATGAGCAGTTCTTC. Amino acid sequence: CASSFPAGGVNEQFF.

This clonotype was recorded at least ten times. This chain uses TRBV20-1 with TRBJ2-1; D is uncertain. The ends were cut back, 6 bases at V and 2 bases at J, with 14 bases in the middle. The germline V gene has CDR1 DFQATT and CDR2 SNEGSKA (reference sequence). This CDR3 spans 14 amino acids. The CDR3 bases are TGCAGTGCCAGAAGGAGCCCGGCCTACAATGAGCAGTTCTTC. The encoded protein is CSARRSPAYNEQFF.

The CDR3 coding sequence is TGCAGCGTTTGGCGGGAGGGCACGTACGAGCAGTACTTC. It is translated as CSVWREGTYEQYF. This sequence joins TRBV29-1 and TRBJ2-7; TRBD2 aligns across 9 bases. There are 13 residues in the CDR3. CDR1 is SQVTM, CDR2 ANQGSEA, per germline. J lost 4 bases, V lost 5 bases, and 6 bases had no gene match.

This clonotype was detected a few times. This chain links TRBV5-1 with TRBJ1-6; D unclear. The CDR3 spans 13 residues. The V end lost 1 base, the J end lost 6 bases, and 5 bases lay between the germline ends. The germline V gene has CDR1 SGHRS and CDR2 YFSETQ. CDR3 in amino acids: CASSLTFNSPLHF. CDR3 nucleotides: TGCGCCAGCAGCTTGACCTTTAATTCACCCCTCCACTTT.

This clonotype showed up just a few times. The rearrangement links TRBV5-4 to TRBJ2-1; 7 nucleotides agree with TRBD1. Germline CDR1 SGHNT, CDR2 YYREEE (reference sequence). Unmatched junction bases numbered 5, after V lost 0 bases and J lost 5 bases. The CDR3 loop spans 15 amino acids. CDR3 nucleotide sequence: TGTGCCAGCAGCTTGGGTCAGGGGGTGAACAATGAGCAGTTCTTC. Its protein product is CASSLGQGVNNEQFF.

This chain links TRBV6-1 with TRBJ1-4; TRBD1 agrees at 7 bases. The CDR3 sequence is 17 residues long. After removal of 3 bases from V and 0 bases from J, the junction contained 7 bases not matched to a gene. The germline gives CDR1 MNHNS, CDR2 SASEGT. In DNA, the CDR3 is TGTGCCAGCAGTGACAGGGGGACCCTTGCAACTAATGAAAAACTGTTTTTT. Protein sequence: CASSDRGTLATNEKLFF.

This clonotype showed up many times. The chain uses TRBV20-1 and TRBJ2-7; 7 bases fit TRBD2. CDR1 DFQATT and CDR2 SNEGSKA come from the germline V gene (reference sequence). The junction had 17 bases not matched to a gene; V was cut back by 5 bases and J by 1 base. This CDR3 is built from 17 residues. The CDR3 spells CSAPQPVLTGGSYEQYV. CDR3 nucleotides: TGCAGTGCTCCACAACCGGTGTTGACGGGAGGATCCTACGAGCAGTACGTC.

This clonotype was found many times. The CDR3 protein is CSASRDGGSEKLFF. DNA of the CDR3: TGCAGTGCTAGTAGGGACGGGGGCAGCGAAAAACTGTTTTTT. V is TRBV20-1 and J is TRBJ1-4, with D tentatively TRBD1 (6 bases). The CDR3 is 14 amino acids. Germline CDR1 and CDR2: DFQATT and SNEGSKA (reference sequence). V was cut by 3 bases and J by 8 bases, with 16 bases left in between.

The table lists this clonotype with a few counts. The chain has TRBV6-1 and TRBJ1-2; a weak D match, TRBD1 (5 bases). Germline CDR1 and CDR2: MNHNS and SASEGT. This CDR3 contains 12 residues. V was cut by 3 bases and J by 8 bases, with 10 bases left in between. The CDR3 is CASSERGGGYTF. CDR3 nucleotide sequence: TGTGCCAGCAGTGAGAGGGGTGGCGGCTACACCTTC.